A selection of T cell receptor beta chains follows, all from one sample in a study of cytomegalovirus exposure and HLA in healthy donors. Generated by immunoSEQ multiplex PCR, the TCRdb table keeps only in-frame clones and is missing some. The sample consists of approximately 100,000 clones, 84% of them appearing once. The sample taken for sequencing was PBMCs. These receptors came from a woman aged 18-29 years in good health and CMV-seronegative. Each CDR3 is given with its conserved first and last residue. The D gene is left open where the match is weak. Not all rows give a size; the values are once, few, many and, for expanded clones, a class.

V gene: TRBV5-5; clone size: .; D gene: .; J gene: TRBJ2-7; CDR3 DNA: TGTGCCAGCGGCGGGACCGCCTACGAGCAGTACTTC; CDR3 protein: CASGGTAYEQYF
V gene: TRBV7-9; clone size: .; D gene: .; J gene: TRBJ2-2; CDR3 DNA: TGTGCCAGCAGCCCCCGGACTGGAAACACCGGGGAGCTGTTTTTT; CDR3 protein: CASSPRTGNTGELFF
V gene: TRBV2; clone size: .; D gene: TRBD1; J gene: TRBJ1-2; CDR3 DNA: TGTGCCAGCAGACGACAGGGCGGCTACACCTTC; CDR3 protein: CASRRQGGYTF
V gene: TRBV19; clone size: once; D gene: TRBD2; J gene: TRBJ2-3; CDR3 DNA: TGTGCCAGTAAATCCCGCGGGGGGAACTACACAGATACGCAGTGTTTT; CDR3 protein: CASKSRGGNYTDTQCF
V gene: TRBV7-2; clone size: few; D gene: .; J gene: TRBJ2-7; CDR3 DNA: TGTGCCAGCAGCTTAGTTTCCGGGGACGAGCAGTACTTC; CDR3 protein: CASSLVSGDEQYF
V gene: TRBV18; clone size: .; D gene: .; J gene: TRBJ1-5; CDR3 DNA: TGTGCCAGCTCACCGGGTGGGGCAGAGCAGCCCCAGCATTTT; CDR3 protein: CASSPGGAEQPQHF
V gene: TRBV7-2; clone size: .; D gene: TRBD1; J gene: TRBJ2-2; CDR3 DNA: TGTGCCAGCAGCTCTTGGACAGGCAACACCGGGGAGCTGTTTTTT; CDR3 protein: CASSSWTGNTGELFF
V gene: TRBV4-3; clone size: .; D gene: TRBD2; J gene: TRBJ2-3; CDR3 DNA: TGCGCCAGCAGCCAAGATGGGGGACTAGCGGGAGACGATACGCAGTATTTT; CDR3 protein: CASSQDGGLAGDDTQYF
V gene: TRBV18; clone size: once; D gene: .; J gene: TRBJ2-1; CDR3 DNA: TGTGCCAGCTCACCAACGGTGGCCTACAATGAGCAGTTCTTC; CDR3 protein: CASSPTVAYNEQFF
V gene: TRBV7-3; clone size: .; D gene: TRBD1; J gene: TRBJ2-3; CDR3 DNA: TGTGCCAGCAGCACGACCGGACAGGTGGCGAACACAGATACGCAGTATTTT; CDR3 protein: CASSTTGQVANTDTQYF
V gene: TRBV7-3; clone size: .; D gene: .; J gene: TRBJ2-1; CDR3 DNA: TGTGCCAGCAGCCTGGAGCCCGGCTATGAGCAGTTCTTC; CDR3 protein: CASSLEPGYEQFF
V gene: TRBV30; clone size: once; D gene: .; J gene: TRBJ2-5; CDR3 DNA: TGTGCCTGGAGTGTAAGAACAGCCTTACAAGAGACCCAGTACTTC; CDR3 protein: CAWSVRTALQETQYF
V gene: TRBV12-5; clone size: .; D gene: TRBD1; J gene: TRBJ2-7; CDR3 DNA: TGTGCTAGTGGTTTGGACAACCGGGACAGACTAACTTACGAGCAGTACTTC; CDR3 protein: CASGLDNRDRLTYEQYF
V gene: TRBV6-1; clone size: few; D gene: TRBD2; J gene: TRBJ2-5; CDR3 DNA: TGTGCCAGCAGTGATTCCGTGGGAGGGGCAGAGACCCAGTACTTC; CDR3 protein: CASSDSVGGAETQYF
V gene: TRBV2; clone size: .; D gene: TRBD1; J gene: TRBJ1-5; CDR3 DNA: TGTGCCAGCAGTGAAGCCCGGACAGGGGATCAGCCCCAGCATTTT; CDR3 protein: CASSEARTGDQPQHF
V gene: TRBV9; clone size: .; D gene: TRBD1; J gene: TRBJ2-7; CDR3 DNA: TGTGCCAGCAGCAGCCCCCAGGGGGCTCACGAGCAGTACTTC; CDR3 protein: CASSSPQGAHEQYF
V gene: TRBV2; clone size: .; D gene: .; J gene: TRBJ2-1; CDR3 DNA: TGTGCCAGCAGTGGGGGTCCAGGGAACTACAATGAGCAGTTCTTC; CDR3 protein: CASSGGPGNYNEQFF
V gene: TRBV6-6; clone size: .; D gene: .; J gene: TRBJ2-1; CDR3 DNA: TGTGCCAGCAGTTTTTTGCAGGGTGGTAATGAGCAGTTCTTC; CDR3 protein: CASSFLQGGNEQFF
V gene: TRBV5-5; clone size: .; D gene: TRBD1; J gene: TRBJ2-4; CDR3 DNA: TGTGCCAGCACCACGGGACAGGGTGTTCAGTACATTCAGTACTTC; CDR3 protein: CASTTGQGVQYIQYF
V gene: TRBV19; clone size: .; D gene: TRBD2; J gene: TRBJ2-1; CDR3 DNA: TGTGCCAGTAGTATTGCGGGGGGCCTCTACAATGAGCAGTTCTTC; CDR3 protein: CASSIAGGLYNEQFF
V gene: TRBV14; clone size: .; D gene: .; J gene: TRBJ2-2; CDR3 DNA: TGTGCCAGCAGCCAAGTTGAGCGCGGGGAGCTGTTTTTT; CDR3 protein: CASSQVERGELFF
V gene: TRBV30; clone size: .; D gene: .; J gene: TRBJ2-1; CDR3 DNA: TGTGCCTGGAGTGTGGACCGGGGGAATGAGCAGTTCTTC; CDR3 protein: CAWSVDRGNEQFF
V gene: TRBV27; clone size: .; D gene: TRBD1; J gene: TRBJ2-3; CDR3 DNA: TGTGCCAGCAGACCCGAGACAGGGGCGTCAGATACGCAGTATTTT; CDR3 protein: CASRPETGASDTQYF
V gene: TRBV2; clone size: .; D gene: .; J gene: TRBJ1-3; CDR3 DNA: TGTGCCAGCAGTCCTGGGGCAGCGGGGGGGAACACCATATATTTT; CDR3 protein: CASSPGAAGGNTIYF
V gene: TRBV7-9; clone size: .; D gene: .; J gene: TRBJ1-4; CDR3 DNA: TGTGCCAGCAGCTTAGCGTCCGCAACTAATGAAAAACTGTTTTTT; CDR3 protein: CASSLASATNEKLFF
V gene: TRBV5-1; clone size: .; D gene: .; J gene: TRBJ2-1; CDR3 DNA: TGCGCCAGCAGCTTGGAGCGGCCCGAGCAGTTCTTC; CDR3 protein: CASSLERPEQFF
V gene: TRBV7-6; clone size: .; D gene: .; J gene: TRBJ2-1; CDR3 DNA: TGTGCCAGCAGCTTGACTTTAGGTCTCAATGAGCAGTTCTTC; CDR3 protein: CASSLTLGLNEQFF
V gene: TRBV13; clone size: .; D gene: TRBD2; J gene: TRBJ2-3; CDR3 DNA: TGTGCCAGCAGCCCAGCCGGGACTAGCGGCACAGATACGCAGTATTTT; CDR3 protein: CASSPAGTSGTDTQYF
V gene: TRBV28; clone size: few; D gene: .; J gene: TRBJ1-5; CDR3 DNA: TGTGCCAGCAGTTTATTGGAGAGCTCAGTGAGTGCAGTCAATCAGCCCCAGCATTTT; CDR3 protein: CASSLLESSVSAVNQPQHF
V gene: TRBV7-8; clone size: .; D gene: .; J gene: TRBJ1-1; CDR3 DNA: TGTGCCAGCAGCCTCATTACAGGGTGGGCTTTCTTT; CDR3 protein: CASSLITGWAFF
V gene: TRBV6-1; clone size: .; D gene: TRBD1; J gene: TRBJ1-2; CDR3 DNA: TGTGCCAGCAGTGCCCACAGGGGGATTACTAACTATGGCTACACCTTC; CDR3 protein: CASSAHRGITNYGYTF
V gene: TRBV7-9; clone size: .; D gene: TRBD1; J gene: TRBJ2-7; CDR3 DNA: TGTGCCAGCAGCATGTGGACAGGGGAGGAGCAGTACTTC; CDR3 protein: CASSMWTGEEQYF
V gene: TRBV19; clone size: .; D gene: .; J gene: TRBJ2-6; CDR3 DNA: TGTGCCAGCAGGGAAAATGGGGCCAACGTCCTGACTTTC; CDR3 protein: CASRENGANVLTF
V gene: TRBV30; clone size: .; D gene: .; J gene: TRBJ1-2; CDR3 DNA: TGTGCCTGGACTGAAGATAGAACAGGGCTGTATGGCTACACCTTC; CDR3 protein: CAWTEDRTGLYGYTF
V gene: TRBV6-6; clone size: .; D gene: .; J gene: TRBJ2-5; CDR3 DNA: TGTGCCAGCAGTTGGGCCTTCCAAGAGACCCAGTACTTC; CDR3 protein: CASSWAFQETQYF
V gene: TRBV6-5; clone size: few; D gene: TRBD1; J gene: TRBJ2-7; CDR3 DNA: TGTGCCAGCAGCGACAGGGTCTCCTACGAGCAGTACTTC; CDR3 protein: CASSDRVSYEQYF
V gene: TRBV29-1; clone size: .; D gene: TRBD1; J gene: TRBJ1-1; CDR3 DNA: TGCAGCGTTCCAGGGGGCACTGAAGCTTTCTTT; CDR3 protein: CSVPGGTEAFF
V gene: TRBV13; clone size: .; D gene: .; J gene: TRBJ2-7; CDR3 DNA: TGTGCCAGCAGCCATGCCCCTAGACCCTACGAGCAGTACTTC; CDR3 protein: CASSHAPRPYEQYF
V gene: TRBV30; clone size: .; D gene: .; J gene: TRBJ1-2; CDR3 DNA: TGTGCCTGGAGTCGGGAGAGCCCGAGGGGCTACACCTTC; CDR3 protein: CAWSRESPRGYTF
V gene: TRBV7-8; clone size: .; D gene: .; J gene: TRBJ2-7; CDR3 DNA: TGTGCCAGCAGCTCCTCACAGGGAGCCTTTACCGAGCAGTACTTC; CDR3 protein: CASSSSQGAFTEQYF
V gene: TRBV5-6; clone size: .; D gene: TRBD2; J gene: TRBJ2-3; CDR3 DNA: TGTGCCAGCACCGGGACTAGCGGGAGTAGCACAGATACGCAGTATTTT; CDR3 protein: CASTGTSGSSTDTQYF
V gene: TRBV19; clone size: .; D gene: TRBD1; J gene: TRBJ1-2; CDR3 DNA: TGTGCCAGTAGTGGGACAGTTCCTGGCTACACCTTC; CDR3 protein: CASSGTVPGYTF
V gene: TRBV18; clone size: .; D gene: .; J gene: TRBJ2-3; CDR3 DNA: TGTGCCAGCTCACTTTCGGGAACGCAGTATTTT; CDR3 protein: CASSLSGTQYF
V gene: TRBV19; clone size: once; D gene: .; J gene: TRBJ1-5; CDR3 DNA: TGTGCCAGTAGTATGAGAGAGGGGGATCAGCCCCAGCATTTT; CDR3 protein: CASSMREGDQPQHF
V gene: TRBV4-1; clone size: .; D gene: TRBD2; J gene: TRBJ2-7; CDR3 DNA: TGCGCCAGCAGCCAAGATGAAGCGGGAGTTCTCTACGAGCAGTACTTC; CDR3 protein: CASSQDEAGVLYEQYF
V gene: TRBV7-9; clone size: once; D gene: .; J gene: TRBJ2-3; CDR3 DNA: TGTGCCAGCAGCAGTACACAGAGCGGGACAGATACGCAGTATTTT; CDR3 protein: CASSSTQSGTDTQYF
V gene: TRBV7-9; clone size: once; D gene: TRBD2; J gene: TRBJ2-7; CDR3 DNA: TGTGCCAGCAGCTTCCTAGGCCGGGGGGACGAGCAGTACTTC; CDR3 protein: CASSFLGRGDEQYF
V gene: TRBV5-1; clone size: .; D gene: TRBD1; J gene: TRBJ1-1; CDR3 DNA: TGCGCCAGCAGCTTGATGCCGGGACAGGGAAACACTGAAGCTTTCTTT; CDR3 protein: CASSLMPGQGNTEAFF
V gene: TRBV11-2; clone size: .; D gene: TRBD2; J gene: TRBJ2-2; CDR3 DNA: TGTGCCAGCAGCTTACTGAGCGGGAGTGGGGGTTACACCGGGGAGCTGTTTTTT; CDR3 protein: CASSLLSGSGGYTGELFF
V gene: TRBV9; clone size: .; D gene: TRBD1; J gene: TRBJ1-2; CDR3 DNA: TGTGCCAGCAGCCCAGGACAGGGTAGTGGCTACACCTTC; CDR3 protein: CASSPGQGSGYTF
V gene: TRBV27; clone size: once; D gene: .; J gene: TRBJ2-2; CDR3 DNA: TGTGCCACCTCTAGCTACACCGGGGAGCTGTTTTTT; CDR3 protein: CATSSYTGELFF
V gene: TRBV5-6; clone size: .; D gene: .; J gene: TRBJ2-3; CDR3 DNA: TGTGCCAGCAGCTTCCGGAGCCGCACAGATACGCAGTATTTT; CDR3 protein: CASSFRSRTDTQYF
V gene: TRBV5-1; clone size: .; D gene: .; J gene: TRBJ1-1; CDR3 DNA: TGCGCCAGCAGCTTGGATGGGGGCTTGAACACTGAAGCTTTCTTT; CDR3 protein: CASSLDGGLNTEAFF
V gene: TRBV7-2; clone size: .; D gene: TRBD1; J gene: TRBJ1-5; CDR3 DNA: TGTGCCAGCAGCACATCAGGGGGCGCGGGTCAGCCCCAGCATTTT; CDR3 protein: CASSTSGGAGQPQHF
V gene: TRBV4-1; clone size: few; D gene: TRBD2; J gene: TRBJ2-7; CDR3 DNA: TGCGCCAGCAGCCAAGAACTAGCGGCATGGTGGGAGCAGTACTTC; CDR3 protein: CASSQELAAWWEQYF
V gene: TRBV19; clone size: .; D gene: TRBD1; J gene: TRBJ1-2; CDR3 DNA: TGTGCCAGTAGTATCTCGACAGGGGGCGGCTATGGCTACACCTTC; CDR3 protein: CASSISTGGGYGYTF
V gene: TRBV7-8; clone size: .; D gene: TRBD1; J gene: TRBJ1-6; CDR3 DNA: TGTGCCAGCAGCGCCGGACAGGCCCGTAACTTAAATTCACCCCTCCACTTT; CDR3 protein: CASSAGQARNLNSPLHF
V gene: TRBV19; clone size: .; D gene: TRBD2; J gene: TRBJ2-4; CDR3 DNA: TGTGCCAGTAGTAATCCTAGCGGGGGGTACGCGGACATTCAGTACTTC; CDR3 protein: CASSNPSGGYADIQYF
V gene: TRBV5-4; clone size: .; D gene: .; J gene: TRBJ2-1; CDR3 DNA: TGTGCCAGCAGCCCCGGCGGGGCCTACAATGAGCAGTTCTTC; CDR3 protein: CASSPGGAYNEQFF